The 25 T cell receptor beta chains reported below all come from one sample, sequenced in a study of blood T cells in healthy people across ages. The use of a sample-barcoded 5' primer and a J-beta primer mix characterized a second PCR of roughly 7 to 11 cycles. TCRdb reprocessed the 5' RACE reads via MiXCR and lists one record per CDR3 protein. The sample includes around 650,000 distinct CDR3 sequences, 32% seen only once; the top ten take less than 20%. The sample was blood. Receptor source: a woman older than 75 in good health.

This CDR3 is CASSPFRGSLGGIAKNIQYF. The DNA for the CDR3 is TGTGCCAGCTCACCTTTCCGGGGCAGCCTCGGCGGAATAGCCAAAAACATTCAGTACTTC. The chain links TRBV18 to TRBJ2-4; the D gene could be TRBD1 or TRBD2 (5 bases each). The germline gives CDR1 KGHSH, CDR2 LQKENI. This CDR3 is built from 20 residues. The V end lost 3 bases, the J end lost 0 bases, and 24 bases lay between the germline ends.

The rearrangement joins TRBV19 to TRBJ2-3, with 12 positions matching TRBD2. V shed 3 bases and J 4 bases; nucleotides not matched to a gene: 2. Looked up from germline, CDR1 is LNHDA and CDR2 is SQIVND (reference sequence). The length of the CDR3 is 15 residues. The CDR3 nucleotides read TGTGCCAGTAGTATGCTAGCGGGGGGGCCAGATACGCAGTATTTT. Amino acids: CASSMLAGGPDTQYF.

Points on this clonotype: A much larger clone is a single base away; this may be a read error. The J gene is TRBJ2-4, the V gene TRBV4-3, with D unclear. This CDR3 spans 15 amino acids. Germline CDR1 and CDR2: LGHNA and YSLEER. The CDR3 DNA reads as TGCGCCGGCAGCCAAGACCCACGCCCTGAGGCGCCCCAGTACTTC. Its protein product is CAGSQDPRPEAPQYF.

This clonotype was observed at least ten times. The V and J genes are TRBV7-3 and TRBJ2-3, with D tentatively TRBD1 or TRBD2 (5 bases each). The CDR3 runs 15 residues. With 2 bases removed from V and 6 bases from J, the gap between germline ends came to 15 bases. CDR1 and CDR2 from the germline V gene are SGHTA and FQGTGA. This chain's CDR3 is CASSLVGAKYDTQYF. CDR3 DNA sequence: TGTGCCAGCAGCTTAGTCGGGGCCAAGTATGATACGCAGTATTTT.

V is TRBV6-5 and J is TRBJ2-2; 11 nucleotides align to TRBD2. Trimming took 0 bases from V and 4 from J; bases not matched to a gene: 7. CDR3 length: 18 amino acids. Germline V lookup: CDR1 MNHEY, CDR2 SVGAGI. CDR3 sequence (DNA): TGTGCCAGCAGTTACTCTCTAGCGGGGGGCACCTCCACCGGGGAGCTGTTTTTT. Its protein product is CASSYSLAGGTSTGELFF.

This clonotype was seen at least ten times. The gene calls are TRBV20-1 and TRBJ1-1; unclear D gene. There are 13 residues in the CDR3. CDR1 is DFQATT, CDR2 SNEGSKA, per germline (reference sequence). The V end lost 6 bases, the J end lost 4 bases, and 15 bases lay between the germline ends. In DNA, the CDR3 is TGCAGTGCCCCGGTGACAACTGGCACTGAAGCTTTCTTT. Translating gives CSAPVTTGTEAFF.

The sample holds many counts of this clonotype. The chain has TRBV7-2 and TRBJ1-2, with 7 bases identical to TRBD1. CDR1 and CDR2 (germline): SGHTA, FQGNSA. With 5 bases clipped from V and 9 bases from J, the junction kept 9 bases outside the gene matches. The length of the CDR3 is 13 residues. CDR3 coding DNA: TGTGCCAGCAGCATACCCGGGACAGCTCGCTACACCTTC. This translates into CASSIPGTARYTF. The full variable domain, rest sourced from reference TRBV7-2 and TRBJ1-2, is GAGVSQSPSNKVTEKGKDVELRCDPISGHTALYWYRQSLGQGLEFLIYFQGNSAPDKSGLPSDRFSAERTGGSVSTLTIQRTQQEDSAVYLCASSIPGTARYTFGSGTRLTVV.

This clonotype was recorded a few times. The junction departs from the called germline gene at one end, perhaps through a read error. This rearrangement joins TRBV20-1 to TRBJ2-1, with 7 bases that match TRBD2. The CDR3 contains 13 residues. Looked up from germline, CDR1 is DFQATT and CDR2 is SNEGSKA (reference sequence). CDR3 in amino acids: CRASRGAYNEQFF. In DNA, the CDR3 is TGCAGGGCTAGTCGGGGGGCCTACAATGAGCAGTTCTTC.

This clonotype was seen ten or more times. The chain combines TRBV10-3 with TRBJ2-1, with TRBD2 matching over 10 bases. Germline CDR1 ENHRY, CDR2 SYGVKD. With 5 bases clipped from V and 0 bases from J, the junction kept 7 bases outside the gene matches. This CDR3 spans 17 amino acids. Written as DNA, the CDR3 is TGTGCCATCAGTATAGCGGGGGGCTCAAGCTCCTACAATGAGCAGTTCTTC. Protein sequence: CAISIAGGSSSYNEQFF.

With respect to this clonotype: A read error is possible here, since a much larger clone lies one base away. As DNA, the CDR3 is TGTGCCAGCAGCGACCCAGGGGATGAGCAGTACTTC. This gives the protein CASSDPGDEQYF. The V call is TRBV2, the J call TRBJ2-5; tentatively, D is TRBD1 (6 bases). This CDR3 has 12 residues. Germline V gene sequence: CDR1 SNHLY, CDR2 FYNNEI. The ends were cut back, 6 bases at V and 11 bases at J, with 16 bases in the middle.

This clonotype was found many times. The chain links TRBV27 to TRBJ2-3, with D perhaps matching TRBD1 (5 bases). CDR1 MNHEY and CDR2 SMNVEV come from the germline V gene (reference sequence). The CDR3 is made up of 15 amino acids. Deletions cut 2 bases from V and 3 bases from J, with 12 bases between. Here the CDR3 reads CASSLLRTTTDTQYF. CDR3 bases: TGTGCCAGCAGTTTACTCCGGACAACGACAGATACGCAGTATTTT.

This clonotype was seen ten or more times. The gene calls are TRBV28 and TRBJ2-7, with a weak D call TRBD1 (6 bases). Trimming stripped 4 bases from V and 2 bases from J, with 24 bases between. Germline-derived CDR1 and CDR2 are MDHEN and SYDVKM. This CDR3 spans 18 amino acids. CDR3 bases: TGTGCCAGCAGTTCTATATGGGCATCCAGGGGTAGTACCTACGAGCAGTACTTC. Amino acid sequence: CASSSIWASRGSTYEQYF.

At least ten counts were recorded for this clonotype. The V call is TRBV5-5, the J call TRBJ2-7, with a weak D call TRBD2 (6 bases). There are 14 residues in the CDR3. Trimming removed 6 bases from V and 1 base from J, with 14 bases in between. The V gene's germline CDR1 is SGHKS and CDR2 YYEKEE (reference sequence). CDR3 in DNA: TGTGCCAGCACCCCCGGGGGTAATTCCTACGAGCAGTACTTC. This gives the protein CASTPGGNSYEQYF.

This clonotype was found many times. This chain joins TRBV2 and TRBJ2-7; tentative D call: TRBD2 (5 bases). The V and J ends lost 10 bases and 1 base respectively, with 11 bases between them. This CDR3 spans 12 amino acids. Germline CDR1 is SNHLY and CDR2 is FYNNEI. The chain's CDR3 is CAISWESYEQYF. The CDR3 nucleotides are TGTGCCATCTCATGGGAGTCCTACGAGCAGTACTTC.

This clonotype occurred many times. The rearrangement links TRBV20-1 to TRBJ1-2; 10 nucleotides line up with TRBD1. Trimming took 3 bases from V and 0 from J; bases not matched to a gene: 10. Per germline, CDR1 DFQATT and CDR2 SNEGSKA (reference sequence). There are 17 residues in the CDR3. The CDR3 DNA follows: TGCAGTGCTAGGGGAGACTCGGGACAGGGGTCTAACTATGGCTACACCTTC. This translates into CSARGDSGQGSNYGYTF.

The count of this clonotype is one. Given a much more abundant clone one base away, this may be a read error. CDR3 sequence (DNA): TGTGCCGCCAGGGGAGACAGAGGCACAGATACGCAGTATTTT. It codes for CAARGDRGTDTQYF. The chain carries TRBV24-1 and TRBJ2-3; perhaps TRBD1 as D (6 bases). The CDR3 loop spans 14 amino acids. The germline gives CDR1 KGHDR, CDR2 SFDVKD.

The chain has TRBV7-2 and TRBJ2-5; D is possibly TRBD2 (6 bases). This CDR3 has 14 residues. Looked up from germline, CDR1 is SGHTA and CDR2 is FQGNSA. Trimming stripped 5 bases from V and 0 bases from J, with 10 bases between. CDR3 loop: CASSPTSYQETQYF. The CDR3 nucleotides read TGTGCCAGCAGCCCCACTAGCTACCAAGAGACCCAGTACTTC.

This clonotype was counted many times. V is TRBV6-2 or TRBV6-3 and J is TRBJ2-3; D ambiguous. Trimming pared 2 bases from V and 6 bases from J, leaving 12 bases between. The CDR3 covers 14 residues. Germline values: CDR1 MNHEY, CDR2 SVGEGT. Here the CDR3 DNA reads TGTGCCAGCAGTTACGGCACCGCCTCGGATACGCAGTATTTT. Protein sequence: CASSYGTASDTQYF.

On this clonotype: An end of the junction differs from the germline gene, which may be a read error. The V call is TRBV9, the J call TRBJ1-1, with no clear D. Germline loops: CDR1 SGDLS, CDR2 YYNGEE. The CDR3 has 14 residues. The CDR3 loop is CASSAQVLNTGAFF. CDR3 coding DNA: TGTGCCAGCAGCGCCCAGGTCCTGAACACTGGAGCTTTCTTT.

There are many counts of this clonotype. CDR3 loop: CASSYVGTGNYGYTF. In DNA form, the CDR3 reads TGTGCCAGCAGTTACGTCGGGACAGGGAACTATGGCTACACCTTC. The chain combines TRBV6-5 with TRBJ1-2, with 9 nucleotides matching TRBD1. The CDR3 has 15 amino acids. After removal of 2 bases from V and 2 bases from J, the junction contained 3 bases not matched to a gene. Germline V CDR1 and CDR2: MNHEY, SVGAGI.

This clonotype showed up just a few times. CDR3 bases: TGTGCCAGTCGAGGTCGGGGCCCTACCTCTGGGGCCAACGTCCTGACTTTC. Protein product: CASRGRGPTSGANVLTF. The J gene is TRBJ2-6, the V gene TRBV9; D may match TRBD1 or TRBD2 (5 bases each). Germline lookup yields CDR1 SGDLS and CDR2 YYNGEE. Trimming removed 8 bases at V and 0 bases at J, with 18 bases between. CDR3 size: 17 residues.

This clonotype has more than one count but fewer than ten. J is TRBJ1-4 and V is TRBV7-6; TRBD1 is a possible D gene (5 bases). Germline V gives CDR1 SGHVS, CDR2 FNYEAQ. This CDR3 comprises 17 residues. Trimming cost V 5 bases and J 2 bases, with 18 bases left between them. The CDR3, as DNA: TGTGCCAGCAGCCCGCTGAGGGGCGGGAGGACTAATGAAAAACTGTTTTTT. As protein: CASSPLRGGRTNEKLFF.

The sample holds many counts of this clonotype. The genes are TRBV20-1 and TRBJ2-7; D uncertain. Germline V lookup: CDR1 DFQATT, CDR2 SNEGSKA (reference sequence). CDR3 size: 12 residues. The germline V and J ends were trimmed by 3 bases and 3 bases, with 9 bases remaining between them. Written as DNA, the CDR3 is TGCAGTGCTAGTCTCGGCAGCTACGAGCAGTACTTC. This gives the protein CSASLGSYEQYF.

This clonotype is a singleton in its sample. At one end, the junction sequence differs from germline, possibly due to a read error. The chain carries TRBV19 and TRBJ1-2, with 8 bases matching TRBD1. The CDR3 extends over 14 amino acids. Per germline, CDR1 LNHDA and CDR2 SQIVND (reference sequence). CDR3 loop: CASSRAQGAHGCTF. The CDR3 DNA sequence: TGTGCCAGTAGTAGGGCGCAGGGGGCGCATGGCTGCACCTTC. Drawing the rest from reference TRBV19 and TRBJ1-2, the complete variable domain is DGGITQSPKYLFRKEGQNVTLSCEQNLNHDAMYWYRQDPGQGLRLIYYSQIVNDFQKGDIAEGYSVSREKKESFPLTVTSAQKNPTAFYLCASSRAQGAHGCTFGSGTRLTVV.

This chain connects TRBV5-1 to TRBJ2-7; 12 nucleotides agree with TRBD1. Germline V lookup: CDR1 SGHRS, CDR2 YFSETQ. The CDR3 extends over 14 amino acids. V was clipped by 6 bases and J by 6 bases; unmatched bases: 7. The CDR3 region has the DNA TGCGCCAGCAAAAGGGGACAGGGGGCCCTCGAGCAGTACTTC. This gives the protein CASKRGQGALEQYF.